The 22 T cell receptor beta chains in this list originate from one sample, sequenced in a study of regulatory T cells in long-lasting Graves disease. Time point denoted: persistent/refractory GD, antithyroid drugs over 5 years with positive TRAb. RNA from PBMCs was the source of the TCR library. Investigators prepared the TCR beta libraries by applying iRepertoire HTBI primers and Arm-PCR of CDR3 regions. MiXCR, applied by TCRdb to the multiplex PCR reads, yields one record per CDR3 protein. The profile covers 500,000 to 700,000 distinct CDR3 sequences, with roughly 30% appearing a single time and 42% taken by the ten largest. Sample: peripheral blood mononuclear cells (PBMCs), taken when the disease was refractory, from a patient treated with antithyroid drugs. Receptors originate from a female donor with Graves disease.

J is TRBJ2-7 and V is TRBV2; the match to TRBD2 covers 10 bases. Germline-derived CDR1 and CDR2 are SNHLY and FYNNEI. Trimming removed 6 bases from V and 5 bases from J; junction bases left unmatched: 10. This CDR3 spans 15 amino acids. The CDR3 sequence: CASSLDPSGSDEQYF. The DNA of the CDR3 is TGTGCCAGCAGCTTGGACCCTAGCGGGAGCGACGAGCAGTACTTC.

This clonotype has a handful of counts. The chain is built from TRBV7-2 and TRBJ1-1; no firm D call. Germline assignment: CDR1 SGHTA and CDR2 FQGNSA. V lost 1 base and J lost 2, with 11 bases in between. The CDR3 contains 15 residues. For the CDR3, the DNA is TGTGCCAGCAGCTTAGGGGTACGGGGAAACACTGAAGCTTTCTTT. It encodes CASSLGVRGNTEAFF.

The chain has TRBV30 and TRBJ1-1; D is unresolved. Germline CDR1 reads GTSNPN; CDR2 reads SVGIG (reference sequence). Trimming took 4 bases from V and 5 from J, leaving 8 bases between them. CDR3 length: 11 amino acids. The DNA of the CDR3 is TGTGCCTGGATACACGGAACTGAAGCTTTCTTT. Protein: CAWIHGTEAFF.

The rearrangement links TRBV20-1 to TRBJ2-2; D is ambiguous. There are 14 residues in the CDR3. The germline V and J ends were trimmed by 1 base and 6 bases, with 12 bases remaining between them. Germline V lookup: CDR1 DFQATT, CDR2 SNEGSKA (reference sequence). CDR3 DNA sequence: TGCAGTGCTAGAGCCGTCGCCCAAGCCGGGGAGCTGTTTTTT. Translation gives CSARAVAQAGELFF.

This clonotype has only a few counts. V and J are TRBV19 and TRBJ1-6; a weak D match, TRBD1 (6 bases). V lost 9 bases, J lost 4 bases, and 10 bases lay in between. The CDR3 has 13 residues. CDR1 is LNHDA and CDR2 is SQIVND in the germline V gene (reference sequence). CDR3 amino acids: CASSGTYNSPLHF. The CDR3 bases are TGTGCCAGCAGCGGGACATATAATTCACCCCTCCACTTT. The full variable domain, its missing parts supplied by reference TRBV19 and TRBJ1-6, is DGGITQSPKYLFRKEGQNVTLSCEQNLNHDAMYWYRQDPGQGLRLIYYSQIVNDFQKGDIAEGYSVSREKKESFPLTVTSAQKNPTAFYLCASSGTYNSPLHFGNGTRLTVT.

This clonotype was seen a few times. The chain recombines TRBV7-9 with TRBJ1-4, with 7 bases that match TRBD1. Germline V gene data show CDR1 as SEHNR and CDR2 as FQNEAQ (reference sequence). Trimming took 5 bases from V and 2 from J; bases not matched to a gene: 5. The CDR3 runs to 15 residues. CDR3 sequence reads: CASSLGGHTNEKLFF. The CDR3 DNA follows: TGTGCCAGCAGCCTAGGGGGCCACACTAATGAAAAACTGTTTTTT.

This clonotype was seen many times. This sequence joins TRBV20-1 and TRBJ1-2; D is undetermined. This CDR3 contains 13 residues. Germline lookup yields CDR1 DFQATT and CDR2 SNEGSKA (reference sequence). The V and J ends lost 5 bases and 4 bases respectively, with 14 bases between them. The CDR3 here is CSAPQQHGYGYTF. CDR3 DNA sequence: TGCAGTGCTCCCCAACAGCATGGCTATGGCTACACCTTC.

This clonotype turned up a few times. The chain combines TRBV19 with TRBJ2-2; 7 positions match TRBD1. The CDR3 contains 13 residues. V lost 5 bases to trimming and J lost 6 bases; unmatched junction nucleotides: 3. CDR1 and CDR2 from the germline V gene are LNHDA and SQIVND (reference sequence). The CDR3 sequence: CASSVTGAGELFF. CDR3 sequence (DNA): TGTGCCAGTAGTGTTACAGGGGCCGGGGAGCTGTTTTTT.

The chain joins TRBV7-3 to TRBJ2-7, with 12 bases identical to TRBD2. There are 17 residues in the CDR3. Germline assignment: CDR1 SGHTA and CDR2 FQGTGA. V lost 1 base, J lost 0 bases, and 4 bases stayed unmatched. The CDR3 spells CASSLSGLAGSSYEQYF. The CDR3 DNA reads TGTGCCAGCAGCTTAAGTGGACTAGCGGGAAGCTCCTACGAGCAGTACTTC.

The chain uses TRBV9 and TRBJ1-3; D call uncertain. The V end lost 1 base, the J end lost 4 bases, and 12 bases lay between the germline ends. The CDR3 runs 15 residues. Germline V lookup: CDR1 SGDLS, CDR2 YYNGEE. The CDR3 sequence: CASSVSSGQGNTIYF. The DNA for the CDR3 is TGTGCCAGCAGCGTATCCTCGGGCCAGGGAAACACCATATATTTT.

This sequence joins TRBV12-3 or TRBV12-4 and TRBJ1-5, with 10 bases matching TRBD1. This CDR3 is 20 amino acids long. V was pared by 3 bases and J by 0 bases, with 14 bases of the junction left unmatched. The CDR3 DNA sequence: TGTGCCAGCAGTTTGTTCCCACCCCTCGACAGGGGGCTTAGCAATCAGCCCCAGCATTTT. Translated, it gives CASSLFPPLDRGLSNQPQHF.

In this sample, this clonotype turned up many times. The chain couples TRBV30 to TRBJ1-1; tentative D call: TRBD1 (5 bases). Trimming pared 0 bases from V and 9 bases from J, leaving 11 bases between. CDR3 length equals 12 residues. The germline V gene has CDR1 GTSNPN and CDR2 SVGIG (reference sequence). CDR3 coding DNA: TGTGCCTGGAGTGTTGTCAGGGAGAAAGCTTTCTTT. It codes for CAWSVVREKAFF.

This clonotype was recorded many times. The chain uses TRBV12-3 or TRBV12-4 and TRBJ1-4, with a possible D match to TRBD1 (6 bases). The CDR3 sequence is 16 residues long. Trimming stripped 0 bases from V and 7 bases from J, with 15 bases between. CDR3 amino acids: CASSLAGRGLSEKLFF. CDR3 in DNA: TGTGCCAGCAGTTTAGCTGGCAGGGGCCTCAGTGAAAAACTGTTTTTT.

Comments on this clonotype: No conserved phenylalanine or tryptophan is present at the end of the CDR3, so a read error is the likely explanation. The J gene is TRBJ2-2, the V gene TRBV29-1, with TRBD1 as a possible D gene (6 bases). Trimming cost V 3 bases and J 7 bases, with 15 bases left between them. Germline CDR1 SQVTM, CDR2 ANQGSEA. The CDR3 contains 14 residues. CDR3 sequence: CSVDAQGGGGELFL. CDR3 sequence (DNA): TGCAGCGTTGACGCACAGGGTGGCGGCGGGGAGCTGTTTCTT.

CDR3 nucleotides: TGTGCCAGCGGACGGACCTATGGCTACACCTTC. Translating it yields CASGRTYGYTF. This chain links TRBV19 with TRBJ1-2, with D unclear. V gave up 9 bases and J gave up 4 bases, with 9 bases separating them. There are 11 residues in the CDR3. CDR1 and CDR2 from the germline V gene are LNHDA and SQIVND (reference sequence). Full variable domain (remainder filled in from reference TRBV19 and TRBJ1-2): DGGITQSPKYLFRKEGQNVTLSCEQNLNHDAMYWYRQDPGQGLRLIYYSQIVNDFQKGDIAEGYSVSREKKESFPLTVTSAQKNPTAFYLCASGRTYGYTFGSGTRLTVV.

In DNA form, the CDR3 reads TGCAGCGTTGAAGCGGTCCAGAACACTGAAGCTTTCTTT. This codes for CSVEAVQNTEAFF. J is TRBJ1-1 and V is TRBV29-1; D unclear. Germline loops: CDR1 SQVTM, CDR2 ANQGSEA. The CDR3 runs 13 residues. Trimming removed 1 base from V and 1 base from J, with 7 bases in between.

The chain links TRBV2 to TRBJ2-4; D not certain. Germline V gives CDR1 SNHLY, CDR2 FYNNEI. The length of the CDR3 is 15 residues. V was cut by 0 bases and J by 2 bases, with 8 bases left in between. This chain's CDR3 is CASSEAPGPKNIQYF. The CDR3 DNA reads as TGTGCCAGCAGTGAAGCTCCTGGTCCCAAAAACATTCAGTACTTC.

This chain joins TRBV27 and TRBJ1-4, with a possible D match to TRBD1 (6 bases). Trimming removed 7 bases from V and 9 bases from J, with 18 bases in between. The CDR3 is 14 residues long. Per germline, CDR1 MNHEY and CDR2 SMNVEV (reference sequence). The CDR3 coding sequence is TGTGCCAGCACCTACAGGGTCGAGGTACAAAAACTGTTTTTT. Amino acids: CASTYRVEVQKLFF.

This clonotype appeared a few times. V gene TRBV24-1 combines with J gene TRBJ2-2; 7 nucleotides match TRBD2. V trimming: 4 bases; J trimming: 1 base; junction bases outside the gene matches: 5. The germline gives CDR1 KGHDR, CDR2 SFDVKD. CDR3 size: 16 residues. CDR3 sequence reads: CATSDPASGNTGELFF. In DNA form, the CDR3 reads TGTGCCACCAGTGACCCGGCTAGCGGGAACACCGGGGAGCTGTTTTTT.

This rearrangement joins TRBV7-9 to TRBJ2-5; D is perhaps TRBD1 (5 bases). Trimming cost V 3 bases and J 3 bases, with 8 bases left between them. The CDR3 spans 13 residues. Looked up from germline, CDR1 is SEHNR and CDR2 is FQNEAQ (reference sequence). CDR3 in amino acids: CASSFQGKETQYF. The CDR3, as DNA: TGTGCCAGCAGCTTCCAGGGTAAAGAGACCCAGTACTTC.

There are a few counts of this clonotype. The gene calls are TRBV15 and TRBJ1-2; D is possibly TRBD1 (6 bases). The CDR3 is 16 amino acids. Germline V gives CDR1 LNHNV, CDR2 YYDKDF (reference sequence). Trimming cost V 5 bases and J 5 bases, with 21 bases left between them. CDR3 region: CATSGGFGKGGYGYTF. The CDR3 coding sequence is TGTGCCACCAGCGGAGGCTTCGGGAAGGGGGGGTATGGCTACACCTTC. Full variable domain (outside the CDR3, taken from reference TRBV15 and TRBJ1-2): DAMVIQNPRYQVTQFGKPVTLSCSQTLNHNVMYWYQQKSSQAPKLLFHYYDKDFNNEADTPDNFQSRRPNTSFCFLDIRSPGLGDTAMYLCATSGGFGKGGYGYTFGSGTRLTVV.

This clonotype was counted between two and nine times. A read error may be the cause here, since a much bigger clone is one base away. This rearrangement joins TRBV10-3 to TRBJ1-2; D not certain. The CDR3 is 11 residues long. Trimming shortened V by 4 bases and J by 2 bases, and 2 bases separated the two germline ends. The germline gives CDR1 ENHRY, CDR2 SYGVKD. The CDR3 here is CAISGNYGYTF. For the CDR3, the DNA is TGTGCCATCAGTGGGAACTATGGCTACACCTTC.